One and the same sample provided the 31 T cell receptor beta chains below, sequenced in a study of blood T cell repertoires in COVID-19. The data were produced by immunoSEQ multiplex PCR, yet TCRdb's version contains in-frame clones alone and is incomplete. The profile shows 220,000 or so clones, just under 85% of them singletons. Sequenced input: peripheral blood. Source of these receptors: a woman aged 80 or over with acute or convalescent COVID-19.

V gene TRBV19 combines with J gene TRBJ2-3, with 11 nucleotides matching TRBD2. This CDR3 comprises 15 residues. CDR1 LNHDA and CDR2 SQIVND come from the germline V gene (reference sequence). Trimming cost V 5 bases and J 4 bases; bases outside gene matches: 5. The CDR3 sequence is CASSYSGGASDTQYF. CDR3 bases: TGTGCCAGTAGTTATAGCGGGGGGGCGTCAGATACGCAGTATTTT.

CDR3 in amino acids: CASSREGSAEAFF. The CDR3 nucleotides are TGCGCCAGCAGCAGGGAAGGGAGCGCTGAAGCTTTCTTT. The chain links TRBV5-1 to TRBJ1-1, with D unclear. With 4 bases removed from V and 6 bases from J, the gap between germline ends came to 13 bases. This CDR3 spans 13 amino acids. Germline-derived CDR1 and CDR2 are SGHRS and YFSETQ.

The chain links TRBV2 to TRBJ2-5; tentative D call: TRBD2 (5 bases). V shed 3 bases and J shed 1 base, with 9 bases lying between them. The CDR3 consists of 14 residues. Per germline, CDR1 SNHLY and CDR2 FYNNEI. The CDR3: CASSDPRGQETQYF. The CDR3, as DNA: TGTGCCAGCAGTGACCCCCGGGGCCAAGAGACCCAGTACTTC.

The chain recombines TRBV4-2 with TRBJ1-2, with 9 bases fitting TRBD1. CDR3 length equals 17 residues. Germline CDR1 and CDR2: LGHNA and YNFKEQ. The V and J ends lost 0 bases and 4 bases, in that order; junction bases with no gene match: 9. The CDR3 DNA reads as TGTGCCAGCAGCCAAGAGTACAGGGGGCGCTTCGTCTATGGCTACACCTTC. It encodes CASSQEYRGRFVYGYTF.

The chain carries TRBV7-9 and TRBJ2-7; 7 nucleotides match TRBD1. CDR1 is SEHNR, CDR2 FQNEAQ, per germline (reference sequence). The CDR3 is made up of 14 amino acids. Unmatched junction bases numbered 7, after V lost 2 bases and J lost 6 bases. The CDR3 here is CASSLRSQGSEQYF. In nucleotides, the CDR3 is TGTGCCAGCAGCTTAAGGTCACAGGGGAGCGAGCAGTACTTC.

The chain couples TRBV18 to TRBJ1-4; 8 bases line up with TRBD1. Germline-derived CDR1 and CDR2 are KGHSH and LQKENI. V shed 5 bases and J 1 base; nucleotides not matched to a gene: 3. This CDR3 spans 15 amino acids. In DNA form, the CDR3 reads TGTGCCAGCTCAGCCACAGGGGGAACTAATGAAAAACTGTTTTTT. Its translation: CASSATGGTNEKLFF.

V usage is TRBV5-1 and J usage is TRBJ1-2; 7 nucleotides match TRBD1. Germline assignment: CDR1 SGHRS and CDR2 YFSETQ. This CDR3 is 14 amino acids long. The junction had 7 bases not matched to a gene; V was cut back by 3 bases and J by 5 bases. The CDR3, as DNA: TGCGCCAGCAGCTCGTGGGACAGAGCTTATGGCTACACCTTC. Encoded protein: CASSSWDRAYGYTF.

This clone has only one observation. The rearrangement joins TRBV7-2 to TRBJ2-5; 7 bases are shared with TRBD1. V was pared by 2 bases and J by 5 bases, with 11 bases of the junction left unmatched. Looked up from germline, CDR1 is SGHTA and CDR2 is FQGNSA. The CDR3 contains 16 residues. The CDR3 region is CASSLYGLKGAETQYF. In DNA form, the CDR3 reads TGTGCCAGCAGCTTATATGGGTTGAAGGGGGCGGAGACCCAGTACTTC.

The chain joins TRBV5-1 to TRBJ1-4; 9 positions match TRBD1. V shed 4 bases and J 8 bases; nucleotides not matched to a gene: 18. Germline lookup yields CDR1 SGHRS and CDR2 YFSETQ. The CDR3 covers 18 residues. The CDR3 sequence: CASSHKFETGGDGEKLFF. CDR3 bases: TGCGCCAGCAGCCACAAATTCGAAACAGGGGGCGATGGAGAAAAACTGTTTTTT.

V and J are TRBV4-3 and TRBJ2-2; D not certain. Per germline, CDR1 LGHNA and CDR2 YSLEER. The CDR3 runs 15 residues. Trimming took off 0 bases at V and 4 bases at J, with 9 bases between the two ends. CDR3: CASSQDLTPTGELFF. Written as DNA, the CDR3 is TGCGCCAGCAGCCAAGATTTAACACCCACCGGGGAGCTGTTTTTT.

Note on this clone: The sample has other DNA sequences that encode this CDR3 too. This rearrangement joins TRBV30 to TRBJ1-5, with no clear D. The V end lost 2 bases, the J end lost 4 bases, and 9 bases lay between the germline ends. Germline CDR1 is GTSNPN and CDR2 is SVGIG (reference sequence). The CDR3 length is 13 residues. CDR3 in amino acids: CAWSPTGNQPQHF. The CDR3 nucleotides are TGTGCCTGGAGTCCTACGGGGAATCAGCCCCAGCATTTT.

J is TRBJ2-7 and V is TRBV6-2 or TRBV6-3, with TRBD2 matching over 11 bases. Trimming cost V 5 bases and J 1 base; bases outside gene matches: 10. Germline loops: CDR1 MNHEY, CDR2 SVGEGT. The CDR3 spans 17 residues. CDR3 in DNA: TGTGCCAGCAGTCCGCCGGGAACTAGCGGGGGATCCTACGAGCAGTACTTC. Amino acid sequence: CASSPPGTSGGSYEQYF.

The V gene is TRBV28, the J gene TRBJ2-1, with TRBD2 matching 9 bases. The J segment lost 0 bases and the V segment lost 4 bases, leaving 1 base of the junction unmatched. The CDR3 runs 15 residues. Germline V gene lookup returns CDR1 MDHEN and CDR2 SYDVKM. CDR3 sequence: CASSSTSGSYNEQFF. The CDR3 coding sequence is TGTGCCAGCAGTTCGACTAGCGGCTCCTACAATGAGCAGTTCTTC.

The gene calls are TRBV7-9 and TRBJ1-1; 8 nucleotides agree with TRBD1. CDR3 size: 14 residues. CDR1 is SEHNR and CDR2 is FQNEAQ in the germline V gene (reference sequence). V shed 3 bases and J 5 bases; nucleotides not matched to a gene: 5. The CDR3 here is CASSLQGARTEAFF. For the CDR3, the DNA is TGTGCCAGCAGCTTGCAGGGGGCGCGGACTGAAGCTTTCTTT.

The CDR3 region is CASSETGYTDTQYF. The CDR3 DNA follows: TGTGCCAGCAGTGAGACAGGGTACACAGATACGCAGTATTTT. The V and J genes are TRBV11-2 and TRBJ2-3; 7 bases match TRBD1. The germline CDR1 and CDR2 sequences are SGHAT and FQNNGV. V shed 6 bases and J 2 bases; nucleotides not matched to a gene: 5. This CDR3 region has 14 residues.

This chain links TRBV20-1 with TRBJ1-4; D is possibly TRBD1 (5 bases). From germline, CDR1 is DFQATT and CDR2 SNEGSKA (reference sequence). V was shortened by 3 bases and J by 8 bases, with 13 bases between the two germline ends. This CDR3 is 13 amino acids long. Written as DNA, the CDR3 is TGCAGTGCTAGTATTAGAAGGGGAGAAAAACTGTTTTTT. The encoded protein is CSASIRRGEKLFF.

The chain recombines TRBV7-9 with TRBJ1-2; possible D gene TRBD1, 5 bases. CDR1 and CDR2 from the germline V gene are SEHNR and FQNEAQ (reference sequence). V was clipped by 5 bases and J by 5 bases, with 9 bases between them. The CDR3 runs to 12 residues. The CDR3 here is CASSPQGYGYTF. The DNA for the CDR3 is TGTGCCAGCAGCCCTCAGGGATATGGCTACACCTTC.

The J gene is TRBJ1-1, the V gene TRBV5-6; TRBD1 matches at 7 bases. Losses at the gene ends were 4 bases for V and 0 bases for J; bases not matched to a gene: 9. This CDR3 has 16 residues. Germline V lookup: CDR1 SGHDT, CDR2 YYEEEE. CDR3 coding DNA: TGTGCCAGCAGCCCCTACAGGGGAAATATGAACACTGAAGCTTTCTTT. Protein product: CASSPYRGNMNTEAFF.

The chain couples TRBV5-1 to TRBJ2-1, with D uncertain. CDR1 is SGHRS and CDR2 is YFSETQ in the germline V gene. V was pared by 3 bases and J by 0 bases, with 10 bases between. This CDR3 comprises 15 residues. The DNA of the CDR3 is TGCGCCAGCAGCTCTGACTCCAGCTCCTACAATGAGCAGTTCTTC. Its protein product is CASSSDSSSYNEQFF.

Here the CDR3 DNA reads TGCAGTGCTAGTCCAGACAGGGGAAACTATGGCTACACCTTC. Its translation is CSASPDRGNYGYTF. The gene calls are TRBV20-1 and TRBJ1-2; 8 nucleotides align to TRBD1. The CDR3 spans 14 residues. J lost 2 bases, V lost 3 bases, and 5 bases had no gene match. Germline V gene sequence: CDR1 DFQATT, CDR2 SNEGSKA (reference sequence).

The J gene is TRBJ1-2, the V gene TRBV5-6, with D possibly matching TRBD1 (5 bases). This CDR3 region has 11 residues. The V gene's germline CDR1 is SGHDT and CDR2 YYEEEE. V was clipped by 4 bases and J by 10 bases, with 11 bases between them. The CDR3 is CASSRDGHYTF. The CDR3 nucleotides read TGTGCCAGCAGCCGAGACGGACACTACACCTTC.

J is TRBJ2-1 and V is TRBV27; maybe TRBD1 (5 bases). V was clipped by 7 bases and J by 7 bases, with 8 bases between them. Germline CDR1 is MNHEY and CDR2 is SMNVEV (reference sequence). CDR3 length: 11 residues. CDR3 residues: CASTYRNEQFF. DNA for the CDR3: TGTGCCAGCACATACAGGAATGAGCAGTTCTTC.

The rearrangement uses TRBV5-1 and TRBJ2-1; no firm D call. Trimming shortened V by 0 bases and J by 2 bases, and 9 bases separated the two germline ends. The CDR3 length is 15 residues. The germline V gene has CDR1 SGHRS and CDR2 YFSETQ. CDR3 nucleotide sequence: TGCGCCAGCAGCTTGGAACTATTCGCCTACAATGAGCAGTTCTTC. Its translation: CASSLELFAYNEQFF.

The chain joins TRBV7-8 to TRBJ2-5; weak D call: TRBD2 (7 bases). The CDR3 totals 17 residues. Germline V gene lookup returns CDR1 SGHVS and CDR2 FQNEAQ. The V end was cut by 7 bases, the J end by 5 bases, with 26 bases between. CDR3 in amino acids: CASTEGGTPKEQETQYF. DNA of the CDR3: TGTGCCAGCACCGAGGGGGGGACTCCCAAGGAGCAGGAGACCCAGTACTTC.

The chain has TRBV30 and TRBJ1-2, with D unresolved. Trimming shortened V by 1 base and J by 8 bases, and 11 bases separated the two germline ends. There are 12 residues in the CDR3. Germline V lookup: CDR1 GTSNPN, CDR2 SVGIG (reference sequence). The CDR3 DNA follows: TGTGCCTGGAGTGAAACGGGAGGGGGCTACACCTTC. Translating gives CAWSETGGGYTF.

This clone was recorded once. The chain is built from TRBV5-4 and TRBJ2-7; TRBD2 aligns across 8 bases. The ends lost 3 bases at V and 3 bases at J; junction bases unmatched: 11. The germline CDR1 and CDR2 sequences are SGHNT and YYREEE (reference sequence). The CDR3 is 16 amino acids. CDR3 in DNA: TGTGCCAGCAGCTATAGGGCTCCCGGGAGGGACTACGAGCAGTACTTC. Translating gives CASSYRAPGRDYEQYF.

The gene calls are TRBV28 and TRBJ1-5, with a weak D call TRBD1 (5 bases). CDR3 length: 14 residues. V lost 8 bases to trimming and J lost 0 bases, with 11 bases between them. Germline-derived CDR1 and CDR2 are MDHEN and SYDVKM. The CDR3 protein is CASGGVTSNQPQHF. The CDR3 region has the DNA TGTGCCAGCGGGGGGGTGACTAGCAATCAGCCCCAGCATTTT.

The V call is TRBV10-3, the J call TRBJ1-2, with 8 bases identical to TRBD1. Germline CDR1 is ENHRY and CDR2 is SYGVKD. The length of the CDR3 is 15 residues. V lost 4 bases, J lost 3 bases, and 7 bases stayed unmatched. The CDR3 DNA sequence: TGTGCCATCAGTGTGAACAGGGGGAAAGACTATGGCTACACCTTC. It codes for CAISVNRGKDYGYTF.

This chain uses TRBV7-2 with TRBJ2-7; 9 nucleotides agree with TRBD1. Germline CDR1 is SGHTA and CDR2 is FQGNSA. This CDR3 is built from 15 residues. Trimming removed 4 bases from V and 4 bases from J; junction bases left unmatched: 8. CDR3 protein: CASSSRQGGGYEQYF. The CDR3 bases are TGTGCCAGCAGCTCCCGACAGGGGGGTGGATACGAGCAGTACTTC.

This chain joins TRBV28 and TRBJ2-7, with a tentative D call TRBD1 (5 bases). Germline V gene data show CDR1 as MDHEN and CDR2 as SYDVKM. The CDR3 runs to 15 residues. V lost 8 bases and J 0 bases, leaving 17 bases between the germline ends. The DNA for the CDR3 is TGTGCCAGCGGTCTGACAGCCGTCCTCTCCTACGAGCAGTACTTC. Protein sequence: CASGLTAVLSYEQYF.

The chain couples TRBV7-6 to TRBJ1-6, with 10 bases identical to TRBD1. Losses at the gene ends were 3 bases for V and 7 bases for J; bases not matched to a gene: 12. The CDR3 spans 18 residues. Germline values: CDR1 SGHVS, CDR2 FNYEAQ. For the CDR3, the DNA is TGTGCCAGCAGCTTCTCACCGGGACAGGGGTCGGGGAATTCACCCCTCCACTTT. It is translated as CASSFSPGQGSGNSPLHF.